One sample yielded the 20 T cell receptor beta chains listed below, sequenced in a study of shared clonotypes between healthy human individuals. This table comes from immunoSEQ multiplex PCR, and its TCRdb copy is limited to in-frame clones, with some not included. The repertoire holds 550,000 to 850,000 clones, with 72% as singletons. Material: memory CD4+ T cells sorted from blood. Regarding subset: CD45RA-negative fraction. The receptors originated from a woman aged 25-40 years in good health.

V gene TRBV11-3 combines with J gene TRBJ2-5; D gene ambiguous. The V gene's germline CDR1 is SGHNT and CDR2 YENEEA. CDR3 length equals 13 residues. V was trimmed by 8 bases and J by 3 bases, leaving 13 bases between them. CDR3 region: CASSKGEEETQYF. CDR3 nucleotides: TGTGCCAGCTCGAAGGGCGAGGAAGAGACCCAGTACTTC.

In DNA, the CDR3 is TGCGCCAGCAGCCCCACAGGGAGCAATCAGCCCCAGCATTTT. It translates to CASSPTGSNQPQHF. The chain combines TRBV5-1 with TRBJ1-5; a possible D gene is TRBD1 (6 bases). The CDR3 has 14 residues. The V gene lost 4 bases and the J gene lost 1 base, with 9 bases spanning the gap. The germline V gene encodes CDR1 SGHRS and CDR2 YFSETQ.

The sample holds a few counts of this clone. The chain joins TRBV5-1 to TRBJ2-7; D unresolved. V shed 4 bases and J shed 7 bases, with 15 bases lying between them. Germline assignment: CDR1 SGHRS and CDR2 YFSETQ. This CDR3 has 13 residues. CDR3 DNA: TGCGCCAGCAGCCCCCTACTTGACGGAGAGCAGTACTTC. It specifies CASSPLLDGEQYF.

The chain couples TRBV15 to TRBJ1-1; D uncertain. Trimming removed 0 bases at V and 0 bases at J, with 11 bases between. From germline, CDR1 is LNHNV and CDR2 YYDKDF (reference sequence). The CDR3 has 16 residues. The CDR3 nucleotides read TGTGCCACCAGCAGAGATTGGCAGCGGTTGAACACTGAAGCTTTCTTT. This sequence encodes CATSRDWQRLNTEAFF. Full variable domain (rest looked up from reference TRBV15 and TRBJ1-1): DAMVIQNPRYQVTQFGKPVTLSCSQTLNHNVMYWYQQKSSQAPKLLFHYYDKDFNNEADTPDNFQSRRPNTSFCFLDIRSPGLGDTAMYLCATSRDWQRLNTEAFFGQGTRLTVV.

The count of this clone is one. The chain joins TRBV2 to TRBJ2-3; 15 nucleotides match TRBD2. V was clipped by 6 bases and J by 5 bases; unmatched bases: 9. The CDR3 runs to 17 residues. In germline, CDR1 is SNHLY, CDR2 FYNNEI. The CDR3 region has the DNA TGTGCCAGCAGCAGAGGACTAGCGGGAGGGCCGGGAGATACGCAGTATTTT. Translated: CASSRGLAGGPGDTQYF.

This chain joins TRBV4-1 and TRBJ2-1; TRBD2 agrees at 7 bases. Per the germline V gene, CDR1 is MGHRA and CDR2 is YSYEKL. The CDR3 is made up of 16 amino acids. The V and J ends lost 3 bases and 4 bases, in that order; junction bases with no gene match: 9. In DNA, the CDR3 is TGCGCCAGCAGCCATACGCAGGGAGGGTCGTACAATGAGCAGTTCTTC. This gives the protein CASSHTQGGSYNEQFF.

The V and J genes are TRBV9 and TRBJ2-2, with 8 nucleotides matching TRBD2. The length of the CDR3 is 16 residues. Germline CDR1 SGDLS, CDR2 YYNGEE. V lost 4 bases, J lost 6 bases, and 11 bases stayed unmatched. The CDR3 sequence is CASSPTGAGGAGELFF. The CDR3 region has the DNA TGTGCCAGCAGCCCGACTGGTGCGGGAGGAGCCGGGGAGCTGTTTTTT.

The sample holds a few counts of this clone. The rearrangement uses TRBV28 and TRBJ2-5; D unresolved. Germline assignment: CDR1 MDHEN and CDR2 SYDVKM. V shed 5 bases and J shed 5 bases, with 9 bases lying between them. The CDR3 has 12 amino acids. CDR3 loop: CASSPRSETQYF. CDR3 DNA sequence: TGTGCCAGCAGTCCGCGGTCTGAGACCCAGTACTTC.

A single count supports this clone. The V and J genes are TRBV7-2 and TRBJ1-3; 8 nucleotides agree with TRBD1. Germline loops: CDR1 SGHTA, CDR2 FQGNSA. CDR3 length: 14 amino acids. Germline trimming cut 5 bases from V and 4 bases from J; bases unmatched to any gene: 4. The CDR3 reads CASSPTGDGNTIYF. Here the CDR3 DNA reads TGTGCCAGCAGCCCGACAGGGGACGGAAACACCATATATTTT. The variable domain in full, completed from reference TRBV7-2 and TRBJ1-3, reads GAGVSQSPSNKVTEKGKDVELRCDPISGHTALYWYRQSLGQGLEFLIYFQGNSAPDKSGLPSDRFSAERTGGSVSTLTIQRTQQEDSAVYLCASSPTGDGNTIYFGEGSWLTVV.

The rearrangement joins TRBV19 to TRBJ2-1; 7 nucleotides match TRBD1. Trimming took 1 base from V and 7 from J; bases not matched to a gene: 7. Germline V gene data show CDR1 as LNHDA and CDR2 as SQIVND (reference sequence). The CDR3 runs 15 residues. The CDR3 loop reads CASSIGQGVGNEQFF. The DNA of the CDR3 is TGTGCCAGTAGTATAGGGCAGGGGGTGGGGAATGAGCAGTTCTTC.

This clone was counted a few times. Other DNA sequences in the sample encode the same CDR3. The chain couples TRBV7-9 to TRBJ1-2; D is unclear. This CDR3 comprises 14 residues. Germline values: CDR1 SEHNR, CDR2 FQNEAQ (reference sequence). Trimming took off 1 base at V and 2 bases at J, with 8 bases between the two ends. DNA of the CDR3: TGTGCCAGCAGCTTAGAAGGACGGAACTATGGCTACACCTTC. The encoded protein is CASSLEGRNYGYTF.

The rearrangement joins TRBV28 to TRBJ2-7, with TRBD2 identical over 7 bases. The germline CDR1 and CDR2 sequences are MDHEN and SYDVKM. This CDR3 spans 15 amino acids. Unmatched junction bases numbered 8, after V lost 4 bases and J lost 2 bases. CDR3 sequence: CASSSPTSRPYEQYF. CDR3 nucleotides: TGTGCCAGCAGTTCCCCGACTAGCCGCCCCTACGAGCAGTACTTC.

The rearrangement links TRBV7-9 to TRBJ1-4; D perhaps matches TRBD1 (5 bases). The CDR3 sequence is 14 residues long. In germline, CDR1 is SEHNR, CDR2 FQNEAQ (reference sequence). The V end lost 6 bases, the J end lost 7 bases, and 15 bases lay between the germline ends. CDR3 sequence: CASRPPGYSEKLFF. The CDR3 DNA sequence: TGTGCCAGCAGACCTCCAGGGTATTCTGAAAAACTGTTTTTT. Variable domain in full (rest from reference TRBV7-9 and TRBJ1-4): DTGVSQNPRHKITKRGQNVTFRCDPISEHNRLYWYRQTLGQGPEFLTYFQNEAQLEKSRLLSDRFSAERPKGSFSTLEIQRTEQGDSAMYLCASRPPGYSEKLFFGSGTQLSVL.

The chain combines TRBV10-2 with TRBJ2-7, with D unresolved. This CDR3 comprises 11 residues. The germline gives CDR1 WSHSY, CDR2 SAAADI. V was pared by 4 bases and J by 3 bases, with 4 bases between. The CDR3 sequence: CASSASYEQYF. The DNA for the CDR3 is TGCGCCAGCAGTGCTAGCTACGAGCAGTACTTC.

J is TRBJ1-1 and V is TRBV23-1, with D hard to call. TRBV23-1 is an open reading frame, and its role is uncertain. Trimming cost V 2 bases and J 4 bases, with 11 bases left between them. This CDR3 is built from 14 residues. The CDR3 loop reads CASSQGPEFTEAFF. The CDR3 DNA follows: TGCGCCAGCAGTCAAGGGCCGGAATTCACTGAAGCTTTCTTT.

The chain combines TRBV5-1 with TRBJ1-1; 8 nucleotides line up with TRBD1. Trimming removed 3 bases from V and 3 bases from J; junction bases left unmatched: 4. The CDR3 contains 14 residues. CDR1 and CDR2 (germline): SGHRS, YFSETQ. The CDR3 is CASSSTGGHTEAFF. DNA of the CDR3: TGCGCCAGCAGCTCCACAGGGGGGCACACTGAAGCTTTCTTT.

The chain links TRBV5-1 to TRBJ2-7; the match to TRBD2 covers 12 bases. Looked up from germline, CDR1 is SGHRS and CDR2 is YFSETQ. Trimming removed 5 bases from V and 7 bases from J; junction bases left unmatched: 7. The CDR3 totals 14 residues. The CDR3 region is CASRAGLAGVEQYF. The CDR3 DNA sequence: TGCGCCAGCAGAGCGGGACTAGCGGGCGTGGAGCAGTACTTC.

The chain uses TRBV28 and TRBJ1-5; 7 bases are a match to TRBD1. CDR1 and CDR2 (germline): MDHEN, SYDVKM. J gave up 5 bases and V 5 bases, and 6 bases lay outside the gene matches. CDR3 length equals 14 residues. This CDR3 is CASSTGVFYQPQHF. CDR3 DNA: TGTGCCAGCAGTACAGGGGTTTTTTATCAGCCCCAGCATTTT.

The rearrangement joins TRBV2 to TRBJ2-5, with D possibly being TRBD2 (5 bases). The end of the DNA is better explained by TRBJ2-7, so the J call may be wrong. The CDR3 sequence is 12 residues long. Germline V CDR1 and CDR2: SNHLY, FYNNEI. The CDR3 loop reads CASRLGSYEQYF. CDR3 DNA: TGTGCCAGCAGACTAGGCTCCTACGAGCAGTACTTC.

The gene calls are TRBV5-6 and TRBJ2-7; D possibly matches TRBD1 or TRBD2 (7 bases each). The CDR3 totals 14 residues. The V end lost 0 bases, the J end lost 5 bases, and 12 bases lay between the germline ends. Germline V CDR1 and CDR2: SGHDT, YYEEEE. CDR3 region: CASSLVRGGDEQYF. The DNA for the CDR3 is TGTGCCAGCAGCTTGGTCAGGGGGGGTGACGAGCAGTACTTC.